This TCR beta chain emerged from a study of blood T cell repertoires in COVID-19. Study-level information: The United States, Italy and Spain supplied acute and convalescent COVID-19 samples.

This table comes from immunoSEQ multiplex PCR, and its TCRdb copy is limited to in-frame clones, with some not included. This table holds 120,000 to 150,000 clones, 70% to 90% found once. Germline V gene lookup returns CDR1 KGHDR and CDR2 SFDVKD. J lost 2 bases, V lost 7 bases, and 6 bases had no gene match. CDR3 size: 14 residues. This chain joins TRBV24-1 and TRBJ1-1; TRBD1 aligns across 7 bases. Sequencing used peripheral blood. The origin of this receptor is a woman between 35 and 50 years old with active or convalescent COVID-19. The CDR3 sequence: CATRAQGLNTEAFF. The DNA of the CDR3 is TGTGCCACCAGAGCACAGGGGCTAAACACTGAAGCTTTCTTT.